Described below is a single TCR beta chain sequence and its context. The antigen it recognizes is unknown. Base quality data are lacking; no much larger clone is found one base away. The record originates from a study of cytomegalovirus exposure and HLA in healthy donors (dated by TCRdb to 2016 to 2017). With respect to the entire study: In an earlier analysis of fewer than 750 of the donors, roughly 300 Gb of sequence data and 100 million or so unique TCR beta sequences from about 179 million T cells were reported. A later genetic analysis used genome-wide SNP genotypes for about 60% of the roughly 700 donors, treating that subset as a discovery cohort. Of the roughly 410 genotyped donors, 65% to 90% were placed in the genetic ancestry cluster associated with self-reported Caucasian donors. Along with the approximately 670-subject first cohort, a separate validation cohort of more than 90 different subjects was used. In a later analysis, previously published TCR beta repertoires from 666 donors were re-analyzed and high-resolution HLA genotyping was added so that TCR occurrence patterns could be studied. Roughly five DR-DQ haplotypes were handled as single units for association and clustering, since linkage in the cohort was strong. An earlier analysis of around 540 of the donors applied high-throughput TCR beta sequencing to assess whether each TCR beta V gene segment acted as functional or pseudogenic. Donor age, sex, ethnicity and CMV serostatus were compiled alongside the repertoire data. An early release covering 550 to 650 HLA-typed donors comprised approximately 290 gigabases of sequencing data and 85 million or so unique TCR sequences. The study profiled the T cell repertoires of 550 to 700 subjects by immunosequencing and related them to cytomegalovirus serostatus. Typing coverage differed by locus: A, B, C, DRB1 and DQB1 were typed in roughly 620-640 donors, DQA1 in roughly 500, DPA1 in nearly 610, and DPB1 in just under 490. The later analysis used no new phenotypic data to find candidate immune exposures, relying instead on TCR beta sequences and their occurrence across donors. Among about 370 genotyped donors of the cohort, an average of approximately 220,000 unique TCR beta nucleotide sequences was sequenced per donor, of which 15% to 20% were non-productive. The study aimed to test whether cataloging public T cell receptors could reveal signatures of past pathogen exposure. Both class I and class II loci were covered by HLA typing, at four-digit resolution. Every repertoire in the discovery cohort had been generated on one and the same sequencing platform. To predict cytomegalovirus infection status, the study combined high-throughput TCR immunosequencing, statistical association of individual TCRs with disease status, and machine learning. Study-wide conclusions, independent of this receptor: At a false discovery rate of 0.05, a later analysis linked roughly 17,000 TCR beta sequences to specific HLA alleles. A few of the identified cytomegalovirus-associated TCR beta chains were confirmed in vitro to be specific for cytomegalovirus antigens. The study listed around 160 TCR beta chains as associated with cytomegalovirus. Several of the top co-occurrence clusters appeared to be linked to parvovirus B19, influenza, CMV and Epstein-Barr virus, according to a later analysis. According to a later genetic analysis, donors in an Asian-associated ancestry cluster had fewer N-insertions in productive TCRs than the approximately 670-donor mean. While some public TCRs were present in many individuals, most TCR sequences turned up only very rarely across donors. According to the authors, the approach could potentially be generalized to other disease states and immunological phenotypes. A later analysis found that most CMV-associated TCR beta chains appeared HLA-restricted, with HLA associations seemingly driven largely by CMV exposure. A further reported finding was that TCR beta sequences accurately predicted the HLA-A and HLA-B alleles for most subjects in the first cohort. Sequencing depth was assumed to be roughly uniform across donors in the presence/absence analyses, though that assumption may not hold. Strong co-occurrence of HLA alleles, especially DR and DQ, made assigning TCR associations to individual alleles difficult. The cohort was sequenced for TCR beta chains only, and without alpha or paired-chain data the features that could be detected were limited. Broadly in line with IMGT annotations, most TCR beta V segments showed up in productive rearrangements about 87% or about 30% of the time in an earlier analysis of under 700 of the donors. In a later analysis, HLA-associated TCR beta chains were found to be more clonally expanded and to have lower generation probabilities than equally common non-associated chains. A cluster of highly shared sequence variants was judged likely to represent a technical artifact of the sequencing pipeline. Because HLA typing was missing for some donors at each locus, association tests included only the typed subset. According to a later analysis, TCR association rates differed among HLA loci, with DRB1 alleles showing the most associated TCRs and HLA-C alleles showing the fewest. For the cohort, immune exposure information was limited to CMV serostatus. In both the original and validation cohorts, the classifier was reported to diagnose cytomegalovirus status with high specificity and sensitivity. In a later genetic analysis, a missense DCLRE1C variant was associated with V-gene and J-gene trimming of TCR beta chains, and the association was replicated in an independent cohort. Linkage disequilibrium might explain the correlated functional status among segregating V segments, but an unknown experimental factor could not be ruled out. Because counts were too low, approximately 18 rarely observed V segments, including chromosome 9 orphons, were excluded from the earlier analysis of 500 to 700 of the donors.

The cohort comprised some 730 healthy bone marrow donors. At the time of sampling, all cohort members were nominally healthy, though unrecorded immune exposures were likely present. The donor tested CMV seropositive and was one of the 289 seropositive cohort members. Each donor provided a peripheral blood sample, and peripheral blood mononuclear cells were used for TCR beta sequencing. Genomic DNA was extracted from the blood cell samples with the Qiagen DNeasy Blood Extraction Kit. Library construction relied on the immunoSEQ multiplex PCR assay. For the multiplex PCR, a mixture combining 60 forward primers for TCR Vbeta segments and 13 reverse primers for TCR Jbeta segments was used. The CDR3 region of rearranged TCR beta genes was amplified from genomic DNA with a multiplex PCR assay. The amplified TCR beta libraries were sequenced on the Illumina HiSeq System as 87-base-pair reads. The source study handled its data this way. Across the 670 or so repertoires, a later analysis counted 80 million or so unique TCR beta chains, around 11 million of which were shared by at least two donors. To remove PCR and sequencing errors, raw reads were error-corrected and collapsed into unique sequences using a nearest-neighbor algorithm that merged closely related sequences. V, D and J gene segments were assigned by aligning CDR3 sequences to IMGT reference sequences. Each retained sequence needed at least a six-nucleotide match to both a V gene segment and a J gene segment. Rearrangements were classified as productive when the CDR3 lacked stop codons and remained in frame with V and J, and all other rearrangements were classified as non-productive. Following IMGT convention, CDR3 was defined as the stretch from the second conserved V-encoded cysteine to the conserved J-encoded phenylalanine. Sequences without an unambiguous match to a single V gene segment were excluded from the earlier analysis of approximately 560 of the donors. In an earlier analysis of approximately 500 of the donors, a V segment was called functional when productive rearrangements were above 56.7%, and segregating when the standard deviation between donors exceeded 5%. A statistical classification framework was developed to diagnose cytomegalovirus status using the catalog of TCR beta chain sequences. In a later analysis, V and J genes were assigned by comparing TCR nucleotide sequences against IMGT/GENE-DB human TR gene sequences. The TCRdist pipeline was used in a later analysis to assign CDR3 sequences and most-parsimonious VDJ recombination scenarios. In a later analysis, every TCR beta chain was defined by the combination of its CDR3 amino acid sequence and its V-gene family, and reads without a unique V-gene family were dropped. As a way to deal with suspected cross-contamination and a sequencing artifact, a later analysis dropped roughly 620 nucleotide sequences that were highly shared and had low generation probability. In a later analysis, a clonal expansion index for each public chain was calculated from normalized within-repertoire ranks of inferred template counts. In a later analysis, generation probabilities were computed using a VDJ recombination model fitted to out-of-frame rearrangements, and the results were checked against IGoR. In a later analysis, hypergeometric tests were used to score TCR-TCR, TCR-HLA and TCR-CMV co-occurrence, with a repertoire-size bias correction applied to TCR pairs. To estimate false discovery rates, a later analysis permuted the HLA or CMV assignments 20 times. In a later analysis, co-occurring TCRs were grouped using DBSCAN, with TCRdist sequence similarity added in when clustering inside HLA-allele-positive subsets. Repertoires with fewer than 30,000 or more than 120,000 public chains, plus five repertoires with anomalous nucleotide sharing, were excluded from co-occurrence clustering. TCRdb stores this immuneACCESS table with in-frame sequences only. Part of the clones is absent; in the studies checked, under half of the shortfall reflects unresolved V genes, and no reason is known for the rest. Clonal size and the V and J genes are those of that table, whereas D and trimming came from the DNA. The table for this sample lists roughly 190,000 clones; roughly 84% of them were counted only once. About 2.6% of the sample is taken by the ten largest.

The sequenced sample consisted of PBMCs. This TCR was sampled from a woman aged 45-60 years in good health and CMV-seropositive.

The DNA is as follows: TGTGCCATCAGTGAGCCGGGACTAGACTACAATGAGCAGTTCTTC. Its product reads: CAISEPGLDYNEQFF. The chain was built from TRBV10-3 and TRBJ2-1; 8 junctional bases match TRBD2. The germline V gene gives CDR1 as ENHRY and CDR2 as SYGVKD. V has 2 bases trimmed and J has 3 bases trimmed; junction bases matching no gene number 3. The CDR3 runs 15 residues from the cysteine to the phenylalanine. The only DNA kept is the CDR3, 45 bases in frame from the first base.